This TCR beta chain emerged from a study of T cell responses to AZD1222 COVID-19 vaccine. Germline V gene data show CDR1 as KGHSY and CDR2 as FQNENV. The CDR3 sequence is 18 residues long. The V and J ends lost 0 bases and 0 bases respectively, with 12 bases between them. Sequencing was performed with immunoSEQ multiplex PCR; in TCRdb, only in-frame clones are kept and a portion is missing. This sample has tens of thousands of clones; approximately 91% occur once, and the top ten carry 22%. This clonotype was sampled from an adult in good health. The chain has TRBV16 and TRBJ1-6; the D is unclear. The source was peripheral blood, collected on day 0 of AZD1222 vaccination. The CDR3 sequence: CASSQSIMGISYNSPLHF. The CDR3 DNA reads TGTGCCAGCAGCCAATCGATAATGGGGATCTCCTATAATTCACCCCTCCACTTT.